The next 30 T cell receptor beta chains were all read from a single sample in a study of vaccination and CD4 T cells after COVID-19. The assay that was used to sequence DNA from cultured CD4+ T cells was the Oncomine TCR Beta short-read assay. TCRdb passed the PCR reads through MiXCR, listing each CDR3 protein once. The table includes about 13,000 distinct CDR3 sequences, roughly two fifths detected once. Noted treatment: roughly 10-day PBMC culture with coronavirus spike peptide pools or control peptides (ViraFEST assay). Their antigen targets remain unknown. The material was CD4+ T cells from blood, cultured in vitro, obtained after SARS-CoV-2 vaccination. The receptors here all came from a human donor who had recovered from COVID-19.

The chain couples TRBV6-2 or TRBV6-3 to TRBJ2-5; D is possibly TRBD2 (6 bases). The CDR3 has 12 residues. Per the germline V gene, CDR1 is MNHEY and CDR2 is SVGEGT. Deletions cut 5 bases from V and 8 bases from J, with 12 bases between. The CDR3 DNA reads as TGTGCCAGCAGTCGCCGGGACTTCACCCAGTACTTC. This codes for CASSRRDFTQYF.

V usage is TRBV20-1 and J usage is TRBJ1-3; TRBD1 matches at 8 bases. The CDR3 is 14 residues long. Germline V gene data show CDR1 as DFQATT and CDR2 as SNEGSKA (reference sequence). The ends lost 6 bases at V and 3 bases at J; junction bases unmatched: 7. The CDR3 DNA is TGCAGTGCCGAGCGGACAGGGAATGGAAACACCATATATTTT. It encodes CSAERTGNGNTIYF.

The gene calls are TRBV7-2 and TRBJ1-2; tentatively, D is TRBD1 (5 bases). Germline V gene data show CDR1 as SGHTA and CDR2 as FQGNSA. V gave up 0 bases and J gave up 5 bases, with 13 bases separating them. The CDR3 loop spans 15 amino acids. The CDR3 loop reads CASSLAGDSPYGYTF. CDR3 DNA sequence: TGTGCCAGCAGCTTAGCGGGCGACAGCCCGTATGGCTACACCTTC.

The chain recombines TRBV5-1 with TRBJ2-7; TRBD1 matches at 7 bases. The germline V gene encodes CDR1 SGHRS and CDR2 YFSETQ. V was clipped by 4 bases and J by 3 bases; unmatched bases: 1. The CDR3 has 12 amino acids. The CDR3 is CASSRDSYEQYF. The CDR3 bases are TGCGCCAGCAGCAGGGACAGCTACGAGCAGTACTTC.

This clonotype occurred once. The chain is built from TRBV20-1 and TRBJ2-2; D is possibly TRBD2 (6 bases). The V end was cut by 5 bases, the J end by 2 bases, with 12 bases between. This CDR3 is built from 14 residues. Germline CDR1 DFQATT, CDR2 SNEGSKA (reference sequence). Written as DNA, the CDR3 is TGCAGTGCTGATCCGGGACTTAACACCGGGGAGCTGTTTTTT. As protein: CSADPGLNTGELFF.

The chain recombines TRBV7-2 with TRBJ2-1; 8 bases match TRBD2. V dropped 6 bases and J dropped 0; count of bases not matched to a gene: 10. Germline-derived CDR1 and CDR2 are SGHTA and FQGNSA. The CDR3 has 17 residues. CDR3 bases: TGTGCCAGCAGGGACCCCGGCGGGGGGAGCTCCTACAATGAGCAGTTCTTC. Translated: CASRDPGGGSSYNEQFF.

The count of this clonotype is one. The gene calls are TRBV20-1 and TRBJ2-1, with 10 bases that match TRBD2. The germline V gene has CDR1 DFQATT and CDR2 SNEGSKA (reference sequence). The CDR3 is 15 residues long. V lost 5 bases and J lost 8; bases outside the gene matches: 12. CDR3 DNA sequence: TGCAGTGCTTCCCCCCCTAGCGGGAGTATCGATGAGCAGTTCTTC. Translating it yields CSASPPSGSIDEQFF.

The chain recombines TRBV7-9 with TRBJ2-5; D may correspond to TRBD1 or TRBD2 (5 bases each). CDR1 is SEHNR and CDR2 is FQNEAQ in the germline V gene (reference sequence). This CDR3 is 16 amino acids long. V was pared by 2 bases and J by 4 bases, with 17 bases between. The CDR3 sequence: CASSLRGPRSAETQYF. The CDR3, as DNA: TGTGCCAGCAGCTTACGGGGACCCCGATCCGCAGAGACCCAGTACTTC.

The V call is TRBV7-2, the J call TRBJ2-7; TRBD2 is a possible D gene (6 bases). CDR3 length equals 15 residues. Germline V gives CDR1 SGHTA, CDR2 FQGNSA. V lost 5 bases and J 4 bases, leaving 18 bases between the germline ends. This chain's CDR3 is CASSGPGGLQYEQYF. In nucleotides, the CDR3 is TGTGCCAGCAGCGGCCCCGGGGGTCTCCAATACGAGCAGTACTTC.

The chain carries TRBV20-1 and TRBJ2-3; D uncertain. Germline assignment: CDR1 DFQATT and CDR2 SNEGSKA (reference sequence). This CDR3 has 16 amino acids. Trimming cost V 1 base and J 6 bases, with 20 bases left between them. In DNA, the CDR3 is TGCAGTGCTAGAGCCACGCCGGGCCCCCCCTCGGATACGCAGTATTTT. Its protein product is CSARATPGPPSDTQYF.

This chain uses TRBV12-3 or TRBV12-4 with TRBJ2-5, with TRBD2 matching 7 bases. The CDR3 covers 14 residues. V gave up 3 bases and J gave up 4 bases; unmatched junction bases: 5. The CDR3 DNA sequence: TGTGCCAGCAGTTTGAGGAGGGAGGGAGAGACCCAGTACTTC. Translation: CASSLRREGETQYF.

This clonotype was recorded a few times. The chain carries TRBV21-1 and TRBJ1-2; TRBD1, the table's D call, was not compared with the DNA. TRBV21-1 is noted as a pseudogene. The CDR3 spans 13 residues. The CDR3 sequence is CASSLGGGLGYTF. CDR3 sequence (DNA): TGTGCCAGCAGCCTGGGGGGGGGGCTGGGCTACACCTTC.

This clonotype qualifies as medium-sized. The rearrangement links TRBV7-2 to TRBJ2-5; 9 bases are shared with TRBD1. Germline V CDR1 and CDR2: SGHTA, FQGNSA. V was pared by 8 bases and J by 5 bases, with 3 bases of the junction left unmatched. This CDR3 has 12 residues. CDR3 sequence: CASGTGGETQYF. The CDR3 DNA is TGTGCCAGCGGTACAGGGGGCGAGACCCAGTACTTC.

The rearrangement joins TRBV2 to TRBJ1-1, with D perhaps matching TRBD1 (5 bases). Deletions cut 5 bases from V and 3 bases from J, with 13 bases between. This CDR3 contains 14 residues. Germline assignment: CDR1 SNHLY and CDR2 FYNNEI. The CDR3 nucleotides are TGTGCCAGCAGTCCTTTAACAGGTCACACTGAAGCTTTCTTT. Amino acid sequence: CASSPLTGHTEAFF.

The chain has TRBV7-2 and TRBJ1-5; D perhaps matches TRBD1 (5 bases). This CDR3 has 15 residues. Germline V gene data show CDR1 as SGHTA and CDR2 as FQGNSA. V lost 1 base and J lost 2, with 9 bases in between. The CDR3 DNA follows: TGTGCCAGCAGCTTAGGCAGGGCGGGCAATCAGCCCCAGCATTTT. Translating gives CASSLGRAGNQPQHF.

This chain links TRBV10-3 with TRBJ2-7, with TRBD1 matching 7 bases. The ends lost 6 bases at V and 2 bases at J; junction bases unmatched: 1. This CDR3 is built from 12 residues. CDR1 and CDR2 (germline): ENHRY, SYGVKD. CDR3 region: CAIRGQPYEQYF. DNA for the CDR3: TGTGCCATCAGGGGACAGCCCTACGAGCAGTACTTC.

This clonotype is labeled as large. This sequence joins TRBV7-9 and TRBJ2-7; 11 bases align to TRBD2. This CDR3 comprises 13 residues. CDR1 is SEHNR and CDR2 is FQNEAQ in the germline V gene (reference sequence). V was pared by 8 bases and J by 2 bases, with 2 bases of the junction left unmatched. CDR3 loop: CASGTSGTYEQYF. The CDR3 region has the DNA TGTGCCAGCGGGACTAGCGGAACCTACGAGCAGTACTTC. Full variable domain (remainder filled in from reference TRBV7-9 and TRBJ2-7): DTGVSQNPRHKITKRGQNVTFRCDPISEHNRLYWYRQTLGQGPEFLTYFQNEAQLEKSRLLSDRFSAERPKGSFSTLEIQRTEQGDSAMYLCASGTSGTYEQYFGPGTRLTVT.

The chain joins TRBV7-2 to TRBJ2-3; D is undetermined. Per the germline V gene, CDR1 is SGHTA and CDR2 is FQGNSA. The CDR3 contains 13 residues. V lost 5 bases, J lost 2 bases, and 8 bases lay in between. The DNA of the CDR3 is TGTGCCAGCAGCGGAACCTTCACAGATACGCAGTATTTT. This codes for CASSGTFTDTQYF.

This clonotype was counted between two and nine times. CDR3 region: CASSANQGMGNQPQHF. The CDR3 DNA reads TGTGCCAGCAGCGCAAACCAGGGGATGGGCAATCAGCCCCAGCATTTT. The chain carries TRBV5-6 and TRBJ1-5, with D perhaps TRBD1 (6 bases). The CDR3 extends over 16 amino acids. Trimming left V 4 bases short and J 2 bases short, with 16 bases between. CDR1 and CDR2 (germline): SGHDT, YYEEEE.

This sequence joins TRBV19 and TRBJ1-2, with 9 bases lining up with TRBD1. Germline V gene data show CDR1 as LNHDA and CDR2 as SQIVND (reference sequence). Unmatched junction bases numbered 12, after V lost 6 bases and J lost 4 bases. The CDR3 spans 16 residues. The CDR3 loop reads CASSPKGTGFSYGYTF. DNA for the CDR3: TGTGCCAGTAGCCCAAAGGGGACAGGGTTCTCCTATGGCTACACCTTC. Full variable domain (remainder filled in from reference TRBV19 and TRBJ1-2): DGGITQSPKYLFRKEGQNVTLSCEQNLNHDAMYWYRQDPGQGLRLIYYSQIVNDFQKGDIAEGYSVSREKKESFPLTVTSAQKNPTAFYLCASSPKGTGFSYGYTFGSGTRLTVV.

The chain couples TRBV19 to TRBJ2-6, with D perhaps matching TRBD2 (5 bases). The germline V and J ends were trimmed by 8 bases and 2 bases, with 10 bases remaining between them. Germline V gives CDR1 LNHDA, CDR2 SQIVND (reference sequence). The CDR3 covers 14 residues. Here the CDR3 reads CASHGLPGANVLTF. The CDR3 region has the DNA TGTGCCAGTCATGGACTTCCTGGGGCCAACGTCCTGACTTTC.

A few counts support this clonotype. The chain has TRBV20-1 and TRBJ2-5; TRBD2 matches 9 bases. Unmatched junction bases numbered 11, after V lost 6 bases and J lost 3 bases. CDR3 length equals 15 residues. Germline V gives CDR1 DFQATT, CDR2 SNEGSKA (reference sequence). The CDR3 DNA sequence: TGCAGTGCCCGCCCCATTAGCGGGAGTGAAGAGACCCAGTACTTC. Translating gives CSARPISGSEETQYF.

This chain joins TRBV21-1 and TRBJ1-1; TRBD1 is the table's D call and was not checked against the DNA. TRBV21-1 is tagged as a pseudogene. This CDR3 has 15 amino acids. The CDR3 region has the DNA TGTGCCAGCCCCCGGGGTCAGACAAAGCGGACTGAAGCTTTCTTT. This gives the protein CASPRGQTKRTEAFF.

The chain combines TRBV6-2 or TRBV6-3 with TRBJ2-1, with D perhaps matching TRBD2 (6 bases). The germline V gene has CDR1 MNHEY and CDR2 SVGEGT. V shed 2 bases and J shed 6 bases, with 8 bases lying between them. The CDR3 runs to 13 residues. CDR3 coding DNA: TGTGCCAGCAGTTACGACGGGGGCAATGAGCAGTTCTTC. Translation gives CASSYDGGNEQFF.

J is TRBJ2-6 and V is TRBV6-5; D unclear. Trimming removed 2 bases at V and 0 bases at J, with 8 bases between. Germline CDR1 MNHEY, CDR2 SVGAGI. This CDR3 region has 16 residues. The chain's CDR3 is CASSYGVSSGANVLTF. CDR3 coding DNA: TGTGCCAGCAGTTACGGGGTATCCTCTGGGGCCAACGTCCTGACTTTC.

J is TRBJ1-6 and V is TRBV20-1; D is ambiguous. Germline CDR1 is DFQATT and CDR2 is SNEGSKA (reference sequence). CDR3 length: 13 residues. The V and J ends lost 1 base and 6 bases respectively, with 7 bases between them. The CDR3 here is CSARGTANSPLHF. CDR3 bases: TGCAGTGCTAGAGGTACAGCTAATTCACCCCTCCACTTT.

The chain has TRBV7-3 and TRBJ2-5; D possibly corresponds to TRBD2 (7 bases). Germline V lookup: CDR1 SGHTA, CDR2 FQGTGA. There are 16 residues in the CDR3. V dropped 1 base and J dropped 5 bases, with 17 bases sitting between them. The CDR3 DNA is TGTGCCAGCAGCTTAAACGGCGGGGGCGGGTTGGAGACCCAGTACTTC. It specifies CASSLNGGGGLETQYF.

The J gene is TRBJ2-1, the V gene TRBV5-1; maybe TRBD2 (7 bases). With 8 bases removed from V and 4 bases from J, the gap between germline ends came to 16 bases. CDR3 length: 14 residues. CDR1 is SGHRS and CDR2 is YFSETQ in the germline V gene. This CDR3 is CASATGGTYNEQFF. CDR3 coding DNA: TGCGCCAGTGCAACCGGGGGGACATACAATGAGCAGTTCTTC.

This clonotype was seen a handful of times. DNA of the CDR3: TGTGCCAGTAGTATAACAGGGGGACGGGAACAGCCCCAGCATTTT. Its protein product is CASSITGGREQPQHF. The chain employs TRBV19 and TRBJ1-5; 8 bases line up with TRBD1. Losses at the gene ends were 2 bases for V and 7 bases for J; bases not matched to a gene: 7. This CDR3 contains 15 residues. The germline gives CDR1 LNHDA, CDR2 SQIVND (reference sequence).

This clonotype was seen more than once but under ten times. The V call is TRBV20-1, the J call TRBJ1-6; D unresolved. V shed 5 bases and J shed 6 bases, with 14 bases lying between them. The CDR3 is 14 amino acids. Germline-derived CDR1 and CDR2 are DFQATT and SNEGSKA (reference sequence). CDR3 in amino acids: CSASPLVFNSPLHF. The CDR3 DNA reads TGCAGTGCTTCTCCGCTTGTTTTTAATTCACCCCTCCACTTT.